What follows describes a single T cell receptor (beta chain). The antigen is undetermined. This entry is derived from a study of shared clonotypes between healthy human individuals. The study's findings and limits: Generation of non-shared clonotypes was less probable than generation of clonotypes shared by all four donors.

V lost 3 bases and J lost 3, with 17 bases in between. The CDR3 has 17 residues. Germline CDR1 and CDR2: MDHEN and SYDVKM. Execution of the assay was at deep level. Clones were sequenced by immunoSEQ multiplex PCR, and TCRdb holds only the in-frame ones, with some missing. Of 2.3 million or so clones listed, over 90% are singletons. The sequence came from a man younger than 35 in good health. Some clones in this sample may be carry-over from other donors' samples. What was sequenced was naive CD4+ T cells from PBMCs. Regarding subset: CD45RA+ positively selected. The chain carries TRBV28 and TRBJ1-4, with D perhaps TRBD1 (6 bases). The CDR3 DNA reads TGTGCCAGCAGTTTCCTCCGCGGGGGCGCACCTAATGAAAAACTGTTTTTT. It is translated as CASSFLRGGAPNEKLFF.